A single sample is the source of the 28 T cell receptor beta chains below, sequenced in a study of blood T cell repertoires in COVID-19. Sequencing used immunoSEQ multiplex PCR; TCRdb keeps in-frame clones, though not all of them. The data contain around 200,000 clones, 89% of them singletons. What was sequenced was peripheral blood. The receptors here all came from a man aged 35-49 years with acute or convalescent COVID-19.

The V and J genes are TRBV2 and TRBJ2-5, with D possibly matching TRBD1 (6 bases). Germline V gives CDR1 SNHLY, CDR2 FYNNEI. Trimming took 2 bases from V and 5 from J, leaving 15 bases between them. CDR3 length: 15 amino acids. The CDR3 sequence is CASSERGQTAETQYF. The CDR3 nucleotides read TGTGCCAGCAGTGAAAGGGGACAAACGGCGGAGACCCAGTACTTC.

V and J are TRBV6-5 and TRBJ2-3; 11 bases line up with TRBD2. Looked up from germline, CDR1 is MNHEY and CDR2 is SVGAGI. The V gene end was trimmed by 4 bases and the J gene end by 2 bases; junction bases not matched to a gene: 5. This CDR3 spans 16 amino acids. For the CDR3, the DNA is TGTGCCAGCAGTTCTAGCGGGGGGACGACCACAGATACGCAGTATTTT. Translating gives CASSSSGGTTTDTQYF.

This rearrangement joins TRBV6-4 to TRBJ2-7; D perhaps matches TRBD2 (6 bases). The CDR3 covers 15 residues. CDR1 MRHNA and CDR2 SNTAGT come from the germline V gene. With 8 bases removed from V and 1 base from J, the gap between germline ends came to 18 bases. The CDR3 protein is CASPGTLNRSYEQYF. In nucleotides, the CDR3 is TGTGCCAGCCCCGGGACTCTGAATAGATCCTACGAGCAGTACTTC.

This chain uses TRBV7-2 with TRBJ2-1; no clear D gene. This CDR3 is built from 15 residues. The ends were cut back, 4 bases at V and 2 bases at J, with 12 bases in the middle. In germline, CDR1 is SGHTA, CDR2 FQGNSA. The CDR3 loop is CASSSRIDPYNEQFF. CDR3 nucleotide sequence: TGTGCCAGCAGCTCCCGAATAGATCCCTACAATGAGCAGTTCTTC.

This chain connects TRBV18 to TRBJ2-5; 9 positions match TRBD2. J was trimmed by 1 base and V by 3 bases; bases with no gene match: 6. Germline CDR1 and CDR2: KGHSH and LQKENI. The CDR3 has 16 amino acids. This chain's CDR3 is CASSPRLADLQETQYF. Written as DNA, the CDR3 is TGTGCCAGCTCACCGAGACTAGCGGACCTCCAAGAGACCCAGTACTTC.

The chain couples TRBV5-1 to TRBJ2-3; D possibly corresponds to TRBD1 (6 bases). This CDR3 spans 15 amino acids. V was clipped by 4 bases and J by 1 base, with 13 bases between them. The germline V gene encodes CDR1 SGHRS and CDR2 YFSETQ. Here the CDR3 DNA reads TGCGCCAGCAGCCCCCGACAGGACGGCACAGATACGCAGTATTTT. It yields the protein CASSPRQDGTDTQYF.

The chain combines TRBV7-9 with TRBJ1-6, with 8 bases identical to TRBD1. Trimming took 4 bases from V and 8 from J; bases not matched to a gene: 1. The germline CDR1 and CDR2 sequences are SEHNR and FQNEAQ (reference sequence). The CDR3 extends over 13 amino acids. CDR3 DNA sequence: TGTGCCAGCAGCTCGACAGGGGATTCACCCCTCCACTTT. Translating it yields CASSSTGDSPLHF.

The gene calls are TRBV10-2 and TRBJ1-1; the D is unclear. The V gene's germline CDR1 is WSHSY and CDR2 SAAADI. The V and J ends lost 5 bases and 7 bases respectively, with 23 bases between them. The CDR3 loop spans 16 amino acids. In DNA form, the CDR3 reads TGCGCCAGCAGTCGGGTCGGTCGTCCGATGAGTGTTGAAGCTTTCTTT. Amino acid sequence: CASSRVGRPMSVEAFF.

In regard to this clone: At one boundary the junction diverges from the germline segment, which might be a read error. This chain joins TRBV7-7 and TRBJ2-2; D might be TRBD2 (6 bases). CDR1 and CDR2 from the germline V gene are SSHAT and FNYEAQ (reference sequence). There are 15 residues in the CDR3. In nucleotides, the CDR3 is TGTGCTAGCAGCTTAGCGGAGGGGACCACCGGGGAGCTGTTTTTT. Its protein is CASSLAEGTTGELFF.

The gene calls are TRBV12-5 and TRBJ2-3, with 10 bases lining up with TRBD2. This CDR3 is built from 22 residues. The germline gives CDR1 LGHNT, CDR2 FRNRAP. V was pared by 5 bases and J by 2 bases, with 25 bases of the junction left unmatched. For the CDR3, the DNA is TGTGCTAGTGGTCCATCATCTGAAATAACTAAACTAGCGGGGATGTTCACAGATACGCAGTATTTT. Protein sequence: CASGPSSEITKLAGMFTDTQYF. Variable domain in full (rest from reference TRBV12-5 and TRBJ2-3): DARVTQTPRHKVTEMGQEVTMRCQPILGHNTVFWYRQTMMQGLELLAYFRNRAPLDDSGMPKDRFSAEMPDATLATLKIQPSEPRDSAVYFCASGPSSEITKLAGMFTDTQYFGPGTRLTVL.

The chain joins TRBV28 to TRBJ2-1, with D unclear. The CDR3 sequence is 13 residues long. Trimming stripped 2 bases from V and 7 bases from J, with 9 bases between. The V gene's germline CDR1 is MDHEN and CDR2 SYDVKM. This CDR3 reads CASSLNGPNEQFF. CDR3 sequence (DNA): TGTGCCAGCAGTTTAAATGGCCCTAATGAGCAGTTCTTC.

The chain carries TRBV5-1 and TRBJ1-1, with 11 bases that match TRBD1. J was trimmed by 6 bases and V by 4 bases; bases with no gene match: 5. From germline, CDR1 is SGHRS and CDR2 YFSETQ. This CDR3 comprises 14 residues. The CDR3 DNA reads TGCGCCAGCAGCCTTGGGACAGGGGGGGCTGAAGCTTTCTTT. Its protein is CASSLGTGGAEAFF. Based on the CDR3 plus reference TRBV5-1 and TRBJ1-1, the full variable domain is KAGVTQTPRYLIKTRGQQVTLSCSPISGHRSVSWYQQTPGQGLQFLFEYFSETQRNKGNFPGRFSGRQFSNSRSEMNVSTLELGDSALYLCASSLGTGGAEAFFGQGTRLTVV.

The CDR3, as DNA: TGCGCCAGCAGCCAGGACAGGGTTAGCTACGAGCAGTACTTC. It translates to CASSQDRVSYEQYF. The V and J genes are TRBV4-3 and TRBJ2-7; 8 bases are shared with TRBD1. The germline CDR1 and CDR2 sequences are LGHNA and YSLEER. Trimming removed 3 bases from V and 3 bases from J; junction bases left unmatched: 4. The CDR3 totals 14 residues.

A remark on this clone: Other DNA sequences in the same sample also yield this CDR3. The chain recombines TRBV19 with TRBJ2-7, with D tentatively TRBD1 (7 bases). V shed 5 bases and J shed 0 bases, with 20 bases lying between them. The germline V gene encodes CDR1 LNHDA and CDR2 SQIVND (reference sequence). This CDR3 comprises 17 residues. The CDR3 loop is CASSQPAGGSSSYEQYF. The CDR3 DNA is TGTGCCAGTAGTCAGCCCGCAGGGGGGTCGAGCTCCTACGAGCAGTACTTC.

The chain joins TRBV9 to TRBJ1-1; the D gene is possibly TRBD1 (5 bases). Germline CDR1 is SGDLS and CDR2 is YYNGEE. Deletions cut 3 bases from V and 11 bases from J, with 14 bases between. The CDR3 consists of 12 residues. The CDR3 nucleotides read TGTGCCAGCAGCGACTCCACGGAGGGGGCTTTCTTT. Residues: CASSDSTEGAFF.

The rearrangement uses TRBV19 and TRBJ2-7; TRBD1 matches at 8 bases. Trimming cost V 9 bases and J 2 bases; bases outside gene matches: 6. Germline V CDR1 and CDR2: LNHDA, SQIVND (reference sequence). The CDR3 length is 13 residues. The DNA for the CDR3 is TGTGCCAGCCGACAGGGGTCAACCTACGAGCAGTACTTC. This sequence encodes CASRQGSTYEQYF.

CDR3 amino acids: CASSIGFGLAIYNEQFF. CDR3 sequence (DNA): TGTGCCAGTAGTATAGGGTTTGGACTAGCGATCTACAATGAGCAGTTCTTC. The chain uses TRBV19 and TRBJ2-1; 9 bases match TRBD2. V lost 1 base, J lost 3 bases, and 7 bases stayed unmatched. CDR1 is LNHDA, CDR2 SQIVND, per germline (reference sequence). This CDR3 contains 17 residues.

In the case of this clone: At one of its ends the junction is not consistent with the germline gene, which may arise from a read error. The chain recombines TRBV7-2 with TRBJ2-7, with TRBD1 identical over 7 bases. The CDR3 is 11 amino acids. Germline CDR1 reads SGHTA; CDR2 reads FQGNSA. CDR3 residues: CASSLWGQTIF. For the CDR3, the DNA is TGTGCCAGCAGCTTATGGGGACAGACCATCTTC.

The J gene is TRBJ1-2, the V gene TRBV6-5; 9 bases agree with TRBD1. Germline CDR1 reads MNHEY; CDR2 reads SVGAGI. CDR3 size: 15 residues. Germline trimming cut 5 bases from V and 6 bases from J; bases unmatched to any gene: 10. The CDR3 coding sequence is TGTGCCAGCAGTATTAGCCGGGACAGGGCTAATGGCTACACCTTC. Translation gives CASSISRDRANGYTF.

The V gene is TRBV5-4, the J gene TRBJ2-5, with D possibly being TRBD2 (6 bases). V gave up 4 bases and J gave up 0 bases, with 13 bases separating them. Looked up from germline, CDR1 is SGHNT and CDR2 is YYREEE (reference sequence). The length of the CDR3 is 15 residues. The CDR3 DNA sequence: TGTGCCAGCAGCGCCATGGAGGGGCACCAAGAGACCCAGTACTTC. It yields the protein CASSAMEGHQETQYF.

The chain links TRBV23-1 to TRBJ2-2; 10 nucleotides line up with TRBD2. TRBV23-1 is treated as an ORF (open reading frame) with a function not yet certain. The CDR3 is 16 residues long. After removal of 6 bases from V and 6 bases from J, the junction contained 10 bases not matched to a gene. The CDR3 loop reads CASRDGSGTSAGELFF. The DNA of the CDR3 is TGCGCCAGCAGGGACGGGTCCGGGACTAGCGCCGGGGAGCTGTTTTTT.

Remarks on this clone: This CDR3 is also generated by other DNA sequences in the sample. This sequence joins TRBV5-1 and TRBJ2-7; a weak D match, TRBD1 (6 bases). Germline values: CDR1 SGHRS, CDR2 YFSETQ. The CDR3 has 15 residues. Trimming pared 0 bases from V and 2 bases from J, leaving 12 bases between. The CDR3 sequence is CASSLADSGAYEQYF. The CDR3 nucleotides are TGCGCCAGCAGCTTGGCGGACAGTGGGGCCTACGAGCAGTACTTC. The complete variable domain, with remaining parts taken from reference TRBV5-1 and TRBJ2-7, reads KAGVTQTPRYLIKTRGQQVTLSCSPISGHRSVSWYQQTPGQGLQFLFEYFSETQRNKGNFPGRFSGRQFSNSRSEMNVSTLELGDSALYLCASSLADSGAYEQYFGPGTRLTVT.

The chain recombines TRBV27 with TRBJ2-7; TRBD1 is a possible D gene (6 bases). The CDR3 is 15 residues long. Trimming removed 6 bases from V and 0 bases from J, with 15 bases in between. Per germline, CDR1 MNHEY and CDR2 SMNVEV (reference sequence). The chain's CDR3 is CASSEDRTSSYEQYF. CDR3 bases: TGTGCCAGCAGCGAAGACAGGACCAGCTCCTACGAGCAGTACTTC.

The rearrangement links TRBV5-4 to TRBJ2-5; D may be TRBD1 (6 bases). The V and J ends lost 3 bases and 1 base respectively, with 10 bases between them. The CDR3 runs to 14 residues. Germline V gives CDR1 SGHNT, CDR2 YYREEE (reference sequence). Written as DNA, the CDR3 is TGTGCCAGCAGCTCCGGGACACTCCAAGAGACCCAGTACTTC. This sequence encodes CASSSGTLQETQYF.

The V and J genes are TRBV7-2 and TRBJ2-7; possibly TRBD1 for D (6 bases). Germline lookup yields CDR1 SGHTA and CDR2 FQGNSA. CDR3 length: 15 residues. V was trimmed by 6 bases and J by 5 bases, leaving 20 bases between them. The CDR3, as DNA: TGTGCCAGCAGTCAGCAGCAGGGGTCAAGGGACGAGCAGTACTTC. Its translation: CASSQQQGSRDEQYF.

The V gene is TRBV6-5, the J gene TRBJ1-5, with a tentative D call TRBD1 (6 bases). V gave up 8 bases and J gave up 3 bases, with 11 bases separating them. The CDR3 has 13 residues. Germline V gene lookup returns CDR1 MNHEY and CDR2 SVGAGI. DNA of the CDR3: TGTGCCAGCCAGGCAGGGGTCAATCAGCCCCAGCATTTT. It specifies CASQAGVNQPQHF.

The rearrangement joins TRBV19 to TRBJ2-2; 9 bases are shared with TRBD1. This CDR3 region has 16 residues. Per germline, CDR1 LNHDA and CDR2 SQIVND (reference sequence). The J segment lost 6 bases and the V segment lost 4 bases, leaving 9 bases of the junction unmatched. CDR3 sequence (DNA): TGTGCCAGTAGTACCACGGACAGGGGAACTCCCGGGGAGCTGTTTTTT. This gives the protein CASSTTDRGTPGELFF.

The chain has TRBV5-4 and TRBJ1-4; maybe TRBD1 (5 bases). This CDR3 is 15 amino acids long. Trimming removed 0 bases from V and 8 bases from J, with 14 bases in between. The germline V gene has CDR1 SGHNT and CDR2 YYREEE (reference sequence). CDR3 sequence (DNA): TGTGCCAGCAGCTTGGCCGGGGGGGAAGGGGAAAAACTGTTTTTT. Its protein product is CASSLAGGEGEKLFF.